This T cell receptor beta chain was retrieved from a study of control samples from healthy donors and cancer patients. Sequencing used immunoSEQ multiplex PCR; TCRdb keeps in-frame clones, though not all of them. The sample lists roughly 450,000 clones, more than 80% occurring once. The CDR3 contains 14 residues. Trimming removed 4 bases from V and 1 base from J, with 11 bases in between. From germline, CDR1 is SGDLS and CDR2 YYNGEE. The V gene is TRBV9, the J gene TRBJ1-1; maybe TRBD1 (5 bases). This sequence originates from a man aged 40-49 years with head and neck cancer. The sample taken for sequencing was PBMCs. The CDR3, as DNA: TGTGCCAGCAGCACCTCAGGGAAGAACACTGAAGCTTTCTTT. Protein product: CASSTSGKNTEAFF. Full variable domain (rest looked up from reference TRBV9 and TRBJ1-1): DSGVTQTPKHLITATGQRVTLRCSPRSGDLSVYWYQQSLDQGLQFLIQYYNGEERAKGNILERFSAQQFPDLHSELNLSSLELGDSALYFCASSTSGKNTEAFFGQGTRLTVV.